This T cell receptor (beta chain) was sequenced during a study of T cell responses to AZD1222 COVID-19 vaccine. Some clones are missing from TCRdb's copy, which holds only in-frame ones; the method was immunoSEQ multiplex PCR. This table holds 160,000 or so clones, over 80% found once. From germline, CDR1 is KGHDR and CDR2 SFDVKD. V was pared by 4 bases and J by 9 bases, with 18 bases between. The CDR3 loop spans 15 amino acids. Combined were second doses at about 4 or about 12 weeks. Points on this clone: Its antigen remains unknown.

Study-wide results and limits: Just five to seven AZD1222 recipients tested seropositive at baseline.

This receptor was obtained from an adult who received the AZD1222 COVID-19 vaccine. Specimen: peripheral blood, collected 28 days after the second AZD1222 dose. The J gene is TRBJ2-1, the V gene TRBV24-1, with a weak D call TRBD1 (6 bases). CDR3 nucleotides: TGTGCCACCAGTGACACCAGCAGGGGCGGCGGTGAGCAGTTCTTC. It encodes CATSDTSRGGGEQFF.